The TCR beta chain under discussion was sequenced for a study of T cell responses to AZD1222 COVID-19 vaccine. At the level of the study: Investigators merged groups given second doses at roughly 4 or roughly 12 weeks. General observations from the study: Spike-wide coverage was observed for vaccine-associated CD4 TCRs, with dominant responses at 160-218 and 743-854. The donors showed a predominance of white British ancestry and of females, with possible underestimation of clonal diversity.

Per germline, CDR1 KGHDR and CDR2 SFDVKD. The V segment lost 2 bases and the J segment 7 bases; nucleotides outside the gene matches: 5. CDR3 size: 16 residues. As regards this clone: The antigen remains undetermined.

Data came from immunoSEQ multiplex PCR; TCRdb stores just in-frame clones and leaves some out. The top ten clones hold about 3% of a sample with around 140,000 clones, more than 80% of them seen once. The receptor comes from an adult in good health. The J gene is TRBJ2-1, the V gene TRBV24-1; 12 nucleotides align to TRBD2. The source was peripheral blood, collected on day 0 of AZD1222 vaccination. CDR3 sequence reads: CATSDSPTSGRNEQFF. The CDR3 DNA follows: TGTGCCACCAGTGATTCGCCCACTAGCGGGAGGAATGAGCAGTTCTTC.